These 6 T cell receptor beta chains originate from one sample sequenced in a study of blood T cell repertoires in COVID-19. The data were produced by immunoSEQ multiplex PCR, yet TCRdb's version contains in-frame clones alone and is incomplete. This table holds a few hundred thousand clones, approximately 86% found once. Sequenced: peripheral blood. Receptors originate from a man aged 60-69 years with acute or convalescent COVID-19.

This clone was recorded once. CDR3 sequence reads: CASRSAGAYGYTF. CDR3 nucleotide sequence: TGTGCCAGCAGATCAGCAGGTGCCTATGGCTACACCTTC. The chain links TRBV28 to TRBJ1-2; D remains ambiguous. The germline CDR1 and CDR2 sequences are MDHEN and SYDVKM. The CDR3 contains 13 residues. V lost 6 bases, J lost 4 bases, and 12 bases lay in between.

The V call is TRBV19, the J call TRBJ2-5; 10 bases are a match to TRBD1. Germline V gives CDR1 LNHDA, CDR2 SQIVND (reference sequence). V was pared by 0 bases and J by 7 bases, with 2 bases of the junction left unmatched. The CDR3 loop spans 14 amino acids. CDR3 coding DNA: TGTGCCAGTAGTATAGAAGGACAGGGGGTGACCCAGTACTTC. Its protein is CASSIEGQGVTQYF.

This clone was recorded once. The genes are TRBV15 and TRBJ1-1; D uncertain. This CDR3 is built from 15 residues. Germline V gene lookup returns CDR1 LNHNV and CDR2 YYDKDF (reference sequence). The ends were cut back, 0 bases at V and 8 bases at J, with 16 bases in the middle. As DNA, the CDR3 is TGTGCCACCAGCAGAGATATAGAGGGCCTTCTGGAAGCTTTCTTT. It translates to CATSRDIEGLLEAFF.

The V gene is TRBV6-5, the J gene TRBJ2-2, with TRBD1 identical over 7 bases. The trim removed 6 bases at V and 0 bases at J, leaving 4 bases unmatched. This CDR3 region has 15 residues. CDR1 and CDR2 from the germline V gene are MNHEY and SVGAGI. DNA of the CDR3: TGTGCCAGCAGCCGACAGGGTACGAACACCGGGGAGCTGTTTTTT. Protein: CASSRQGTNTGELFF.

The chain couples TRBV2 to TRBJ2-1; 9 bases fit TRBD1. Germline CDR1 is SNHLY and CDR2 is FYNNEI. Unmatched junction bases numbered 14, after V lost 5 bases and J lost 0 bases. CDR3 length: 19 amino acids. The CDR3 here is CASSPGQGYGESSYNEQFF. In DNA form, the CDR3 reads TGTGCCAGCAGTCCGGGACAGGGCTACGGGGAGAGCTCCTACAATGAGCAGTTCTTC.

This sequence joins TRBV28 and TRBJ2-1; 9 nucleotides agree with TRBD2. Germline CDR1 and CDR2: MDHEN and SYDVKM. The CDR3 totals 15 residues. V lost 5 bases, J lost 10 bases, and 12 bases stayed unmatched. CDR3: CASSPGGAGGPEQFF. CDR3 nucleotide sequence: TGTGCCAGCAGTCCAGGTGGAGCGGGGGGACCAGAGCAGTTCTTC.